These 26 T cell receptor beta chains were all obtained from the same sample, sequenced in a study of spatial heterogeneity in lung cancer. TCRdb reanalysed the 5' RACE reads using MiXCR and keeps one entry per CDR3 protein. The sample includes fewer than 15,000 distinct CDR3 sequences, 5.6% seen only once; the top ten take roughly 11%. These TCRs are of unknown antigen specificity. Time point of the sample: sample taken at primary tumor resection. Study-level points and caveats: Counts of expanded intratumoral alpha and beta TCRs tracked tumor mutation counts.

Here the sequenced sample was lung tumor tissue, taken at surgery. The receptor set was obtained from a female donor with early-stage non-small cell lung cancer.

By its share, this clonotype is medium-sized. This beta chain is an off-target read within a library intended for alpha chains, so its frequency means little. The chain is built from TRBV29-1 and TRBJ1-5; D call uncertain. The CDR3 runs 14 residues. Per germline, CDR1 SQVTM and CDR2 ANQGSEA. V was clipped by 4 bases and J by 2 bases, with 12 bases between them. The DNA for the CDR3 is TGCAGCGTTGCACTCGGGATCGGCAATCAGCCCCAGCATTTT. Translating gives CSVALGIGNQPQHF.

In the case of this clonotype: A library made for alpha chains picked up this beta chain off target, so its size means little. The chain uses TRBV3-1 and TRBJ2-1; either TRBD1 or TRBD2 may supply D (5 bases each). The CDR3 extends over 14 amino acids. The V end lost 8 bases, the J end lost 2 bases, and 13 bases lay between the germline ends. Germline V gene lookup returns CDR1 LGHDT and CDR2 YNNKEL (reference sequence). DNA for the CDR3: TGTGCCAGCGGGGCTCGGCGGGCCTACAATGAGCAGTTCTTC. It yields the protein CASGARRAYNEQFF.

This clonotype is medium-sized within its sample. In a library made to pick up alpha chains, this beta chain is a stray read with a size that means little. The chain uses TRBV6-2 or TRBV6-3 and TRBJ1-6; D is unresolved. CDR3 length equals 14 residues. Per germline, CDR1 MNHEY and CDR2 SVGEGT. V was pared by 6 bases and J by 0 bases, with 6 bases between. The CDR3 DNA reads TGTGCCAGCAGGCCTAGCTCCTATAATTCACCCCTCCACTTT. Its protein product is CASRPSSYNSPLHF.

This clonotype has a count of ten or more. This beta chain is a stray read from a library made for alpha chains; its abundance is not meaningful. The rearrangement links TRBV27 to TRBJ1-5, with TRBD1 matching over 12 bases. The CDR3 spans 16 residues. V lost 5 bases and J lost 5; bases outside the gene matches: 7. Germline V CDR1 and CDR2: MNHEY, SMNVEV (reference sequence). The CDR3 DNA reads as TGTGCCAGCAGTGCACGGGGACAGGGGGCCCATCAGCCCCAGCATTTT. Its translation is CASSARGQGAHQPQHF.

This clonotype was seen ten or more times. The size of this beta chain means little, since it is a stray read in a library made for alpha chains. V gene TRBV12-3 or TRBV12-4 combines with J gene TRBJ2-2, with TRBD1 matching over 7 bases. There are 14 residues in the CDR3. J was trimmed by 3 bases and V by 3 bases; bases with no gene match: 1. The CDR3 bases are TGTGCCAGCAGTTTCAGGGGGTACACCGGGGAGCTGTTTTTT. Translated, it gives CASSFRGYTGELFF.

This clonotype was seen only a few times. A library made for alpha chains picked up this beta chain off target, so its size means little. The chain uses TRBV15 and TRBJ2-7; 9 nucleotides agree with TRBD2. This CDR3 region has 15 residues. The V and J ends lost 1 base and 2 bases, in that order; junction bases with no gene match: 3. CDR1 and CDR2 from the germline V gene are LNHNV and YYDKDF (reference sequence). CDR3 DNA: TGTGCCACCAGCAGAGGCCGGACTAGCGCCTACGAGCAGTACTTC. Translated, it gives CATSRGRTSAYEQYF.

Comment on this clonotype: For a library built for alpha chains, this beta chain is a stray read; little rests on its size. The chain employs TRBV7-2 and TRBJ1-4; 7 nucleotides agree with TRBD1. After removal of 5 bases from V and 1 base from J, the junction contained 22 bases not matched to a gene. CDR1 is SGHTA, CDR2 FQGNSA, per germline. This CDR3 comprises 21 residues. CDR3 sequence (DNA): TGTGCCAGCAGCCTACGGCCAGTGACAGGGCTTTCCAGGGTAACTAATGAAAAACTGTTTTTT. Translation gives CASSLRPVTGLSRVTNEKLFF.

This clonotype was detected ten times or more. Little can be read into the size of this beta chain, an off-target read in a library designed for alpha chains. Here the CDR3 reads CSVGTAMNTEAFF. The CDR3 region has the DNA TGCAGTGTGGGGACAGCCATGAACACTGAAGCTTTCTTT. V gene TRBV20-1 combines with J gene TRBJ1-1, with 7 positions matching TRBD1. The CDR3 sequence is 13 residues long. J lost 0 bases, V lost 7 bases, and 5 bases had no gene match. CDR1 and CDR2 (germline): DFQATT, SNEGSKA (reference sequence).

This clonotype was recorded many times. This beta chain is a stray read from a library made for alpha chains; its abundance is not meaningful. This sequence joins TRBV18 and TRBJ1-1; possible D gene TRBD1, 6 bases. The germline V gene has CDR1 KGHSH and CDR2 LQKENI. This CDR3 region has 12 residues. V lost 8 bases and J lost 11, with 18 bases in between. The CDR3: CASARPGGEAFF. As DNA, the CDR3 is TGTGCCAGCGCACGACCCGGGGGCGAGGCTTTCTTT.

This clonotype was found many times. This beta chain was picked up by a library intended for alpha chains and is off target, so its count carries little meaning. This chain uses TRBV7-9 with TRBJ2-1; 9 positions match TRBD1. Germline V gene sequence: CDR1 SEHNR, CDR2 FQNEAQ (reference sequence). The junction had 6 bases not matched to a gene; V was cut back by 8 bases and J by 1 base. The CDR3 runs to 15 residues. In DNA, the CDR3 is TGTGCCAGCGTGGGGACAGGGTGGTCCTACAATGAGCAGTTCTTC. Translating it yields CASVGTGWSYNEQFF. The entire variable domain, with the rest obtained from reference TRBV7-9 and TRBJ2-1, is as follows: DTGVSQNPRHKITKRGQNVTFRCDPISEHNRLYWYRQTLGQGPEFLTYFQNEAQLEKSRLLSDRFSAERPKGSFSTLEIQRTEQGDSAMYLCASVGTGWSYNEQFFGPGTRLTVL.

This clonotype was detected ten times or more. In a library made to pick up alpha chains, this beta chain is a stray read with a size that means little. The genes are TRBV29-1 and TRBJ2-2, with 10 positions matching TRBD1. CDR3 size: 15 residues. Germline lookup yields CDR1 SQVTM and CDR2 ANQGSEA. V dropped 5 bases and J dropped 7; count of bases not matched to a gene: 10. The CDR3 region has the DNA TGCAGCGTTATTGATTGGGACAGGGGACACGGGGAGCTGTTTTTT. Its protein is CSVIDWDRGHGELFF.

This clonotype ranks as medium-sized. Within a library made for alpha chains, this beta chain is off target, and its count is uninformative. V gene TRBV7-3 combines with J gene TRBJ2-7; tentative D call: TRBD2 (6 bases). This CDR3 contains 15 residues. V lost 0 bases and J lost 3, with 12 bases in between. Germline V gene sequence: CDR1 SGHTA, CDR2 FQGTGA. As DNA, the CDR3 is TGTGCCAGCAGCTTAACGGCGGGGCCCCTCTACGAGCAGTACTTC. Translated: CASSLTAGPLYEQYF.

This clonotype has ten or more counts. Being off target in a library aimed at alpha chains, this beta chain has a size of little meaning. CDR3 residues: CASSLTSGGPNYYGYTF. The CDR3 region has the DNA TGTGCCAGCAGCCTAACGAGTGGAGGGCCGAACTACTATGGCTACACCTTC. The chain couples TRBV11-2 to TRBJ1-2; D remains ambiguous. This CDR3 contains 17 residues. V was cut by 5 bases and J by 3 bases, with 22 bases left in between. Germline lookup yields CDR1 SGHAT and CDR2 FQNNGV.

On this clonotype itself: This beta chain represents an off-target read in a library built for alpha chains; its size is of limited meaning. The V gene is TRBV23-1, the J gene TRBJ2-7, with TRBD2 identical over 13 bases. TRBV23-1 is an ORF, with its function uncertain. V dropped 6 bases and J dropped 0; count of bases not matched to a gene: 8. This CDR3 is built from 17 residues. The chain's CDR3 is CASRPTSGRPSSYEQYF. The CDR3 nucleotides are TGCGCCAGCAGACCGACTAGCGGGAGGCCTAGCTCCTACGAGCAGTACTTC.

At least ten counts were recorded for this clonotype. This beta chain is off target for a library built for alpha chains, so its abundance means little. This rearrangement joins TRBV20-1 to TRBJ2-3; TRBD1 matches 11 bases. The length of the CDR3 is 21 residues. The ends lost 1 base at V and 4 bases at J; junction bases unmatched: 22. From germline, CDR1 is DFQATT and CDR2 SNEGSKA (reference sequence). CDR3 in amino acids: CSARASPSSDRGHIGSDTQYF. In DNA form, the CDR3 reads TGCAGTGCTAGAGCGTCCCCCTCGTCGGACAGGGGGCATATTGGATCAGATACGCAGTATTTT.

This clonotype came up many times. Little can be read into the size of this beta chain, an off-target read in a library designed for alpha chains. The V call is TRBV7-9, the J call TRBJ2-7; tentatively, D is TRBD1 or TRBD2 (5 bases each). CDR1 and CDR2 (germline): SEHNR, FQNEAQ (reference sequence). There are 12 residues in the CDR3. V lost 8 bases and J 4 bases, leaving 12 bases between the germline ends. The CDR3 DNA reads TGTGCCAGCCGGGACGCGCGGTACGAGCAGTACTTC. It yields the protein CASRDARYEQYF.

This clonotype appeared many times. A library made for alpha chains picked up this beta chain off target, so its size means little. The genes are TRBV7-2 and TRBJ1-6; TRBD1 matches at 7 bases. CDR1 SGHTA and CDR2 FQGNSA come from the germline V gene. The V gene end was trimmed by 5 bases and the J gene end by 11 bases; junction bases not matched to a gene: 12. The CDR3 is 15 amino acids. The chain's CDR3 is CASSPRQGGGTPLHF. CDR3 DNA: TGTGCCAGCAGCCCCAGACAGGGAGGAGGAACACCCCTCCACTTT.

This clonotype was counted at least ten times. This beta chain turned up in a library designed for alpha chains; as an off-target read, its abundance says little. The chain carries TRBV4-3 and TRBJ1-2, with a possible D match to TRBD1 (5 bases). The CDR3 contains 14 residues. In germline, CDR1 is LGHNA, CDR2 YSLEER. V was pared by 1 base and J by 8 bases, with 14 bases between. The CDR3 sequence: CASSQGRGAGGYTF. CDR3 coding DNA: TGCGCCAGCAGCCAAGGACGAGGGGCGGGAGGCTACACCTTC.

This clonotype was seen ten or more times. The library was built for alpha chains, so this beta chain is an off-target read and its size means little. CDR3 bases: TGTGCCAGCAGCCACACAGCCCTATCCTACGAGCAGTACTTC. Translating it yields CASSHTALSYEQYF. The chain links TRBV12-3 or TRBV12-4 to TRBJ2-7; D not certain. The germline V and J ends were trimmed by 6 bases and 1 base, with 13 bases remaining between them. The CDR3 runs 14 residues.

This clonotype was recorded many times. This beta chain is off target for a library built for alpha chains, so its abundance means little. The V gene is TRBV20-1, the J gene TRBJ2-3; D not resolved. This CDR3 has 12 amino acids. The germline CDR1 and CDR2 sequences are DFQATT and SNEGSKA (reference sequence). V was shortened by 3 bases and J by 6 bases, with 10 bases between the two germline ends. The CDR3, as DNA: TGCAGTGCTAGTTTGGGATTCGATACGCAGTATTTT. Its protein is CSASLGFDTQYF.

At least ten counts were recorded for this clonotype. This beta chain is a stray read from a library made for alpha chains; its abundance is not meaningful. This chain links TRBV7-3 with TRBJ2-2; no firm D call. Germline assignment: CDR1 SGHTA and CDR2 FQGTGA. This CDR3 is 17 amino acids long. V lost 5 bases to trimming and J lost 5 bases, with 21 bases between them. CDR3 sequence reads: CASSPHGSSLRTGELFF. CDR3 sequence (DNA): TGTGCCAGCAGCCCCCATGGTAGTAGCCTACGAACCGGGGAGCTGTTTTTT.

This clonotype was recorded at least ten times. Since it is a stray read in a library aimed at alpha chains, this beta chain has a size that is not meaningful. J is TRBJ2-7 and V is TRBV18; no reliable D call. This CDR3 spans 15 amino acids. The V gene lost 3 bases and the J gene lost 0 bases, with 12 bases spanning the gap. Germline lookup yields CDR1 KGHSH and CDR2 LQKENI. CDR3 in DNA: TGTGCCAGCTCACCTTCGTCCGCTAGCTCCTACGAGCAGTACTTC. Residues: CASSPSSASSYEQYF.

This clonotype was picked up many times. This beta chain came through as a stray read in a library set up for alpha chains, and its size says little. V is TRBV9 and J is TRBJ1-3; 9 bases fit TRBD1. The ends lost 0 bases at V and 0 bases at J; junction bases unmatched: 4. This CDR3 is built from 17 residues. Germline values: CDR1 SGDLS, CDR2 YYNGEE. CDR3 protein: CASSVAGQGISGNTIYF. In DNA, the CDR3 is TGTGCCAGCAGCGTAGCTGGACAGGGGATCTCTGGAAACACCATATATTTT.

This clonotype was seen a handful of times. This beta chain slipped into a library made for alpha chains as a stray read, so its size is not meaningful. This chain connects TRBV6-5 to TRBJ2-5, with D possibly matching TRBD1 (6 bases). The V end was cut by 2 bases, the J end by 4 bases, with 14 bases between. CDR1 is MNHEY and CDR2 is SVGAGI in the germline V gene. The CDR3 has 15 amino acids. The DNA for the CDR3 is TGTGCCAGCAGTTACGACCAGGGGATGGCAGAGACCCAGTACTTC. Its protein is CASSYDQGMAETQYF.

This clonotype was recorded at least ten times. The size of this beta chain means little, since it is a stray read in a library made for alpha chains. The gene calls are TRBV20-1 and TRBJ1-5; 7 bases agree with TRBD1. CDR3 length: 14 residues. The germline V gene encodes CDR1 DFQATT and CDR2 SNEGSKA (reference sequence). V lost 5 bases, J lost 0 bases, and 4 bases stayed unmatched. This CDR3 reads CSALQGPSNQPQHF. CDR3 in DNA: TGCAGTGCTTTACAGGGGCCTAGCAATCAGCCCCAGCATTTT.

In its sample, this clonotype was seen many times. This beta chain turned up in a library designed for alpha chains; as an off-target read, its abundance says little. The CDR3 loop is CASSFLGYGYTF. Here the CDR3 DNA reads TGTGCCAGCAGCTTTTTAGGCTATGGCTACACCTTC. The chain combines TRBV7-3 with TRBJ1-2; D remains unclear. Germline V gene sequence: CDR1 SGHTA, CDR2 FQGTGA. The CDR3 extends over 12 amino acids. The V gene lost 3 bases and the J gene lost 4 bases, with 6 bases spanning the gap.